The clone carrying this T cell receptor (beta chain) was seen repeatedly, ten times or more. What it binds is not known. The data derive from a study of CD8 T cells in ankylosing spondylitis. Study-level results: A TCR beta motif of several highly homologous variants appeared characteristic of ankylosing spondylitis blood.

Using its own MiXCR run on the 5' RACE reads, TCRdb lists one record per CDR3 protein. The sample holds fewer than 650,000 distinct CDR3 sequences, over 9.5% seen once. Sequenced sample: blood, either unsorted or a sorted T cell fraction (not recorded which). This clonotype originated in a male donor with ankylosing spondylitis.

The CDR3 DNA reads TGTGCCAGCAGCTTAACTGGACTGTCGGGAGTAAGCGAGCAGTACTTC. Translated: CASSLTGLSGVSEQYF. The chain joins TRBV7-8 to TRBJ2-7, with a possible D match to TRBD2 (6 bases). CDR3 length: 16 amino acids. Germline assignment: CDR1 SGHVS and CDR2 FQNEAQ. Trimming removed 2 bases at V and 6 bases at J, with 20 bases between.